This entry lists 13 T cell receptor beta chains sequenced from one sample in a study of human T cells and chemical hapten exposure. Individual cDNA molecules (in the library) carried attached unique molecular identifiers. From the reads, TCRdb called clonotypes with MiXCR, one entry per CDR3 protein. The sample has around 120,000 distinct CDR3 sequences, roughly 8.5% seen once. Unfractionated whole blood yielded the extracted total RNA. The sequencing input was whole blood. The source of these receptors is a human donor in good health. Some clones in this sample may be carry-over from other donors' samples.

CDR3 sequence: CASSRPVADYGYTF. The CDR3 nucleotides read TGTGCCAGCAGCAGACCCGTCGCTGACTATGGCTACACCTTC. The gene calls are TRBV5-4 and TRBJ1-2; D not resolved. The CDR3 is 14 residues long. CDR1 is SGHNT and CDR2 is YYREEE in the germline V gene (reference sequence). The V end was cut by 4 bases, the J end by 3 bases, with 13 bases between. The whole variable domain, filled in from reference TRBV5-4 and TRBJ1-2, reads ETGVTQSPTHLIKTRGQQVTLRCSSQSGHNTVSWYQQALGQGPQFIFQYYREEENGRGNFPPRFSGLQFPNYSSELNVNALELDDSALYLCASSRPVADYGYTFGSGTRLTVV.

The chain carries TRBV27 and TRBJ2-7; D is possibly TRBD2 (5 bases). Germline loops: CDR1 MNHEY, CDR2 SMNVEV (reference sequence). V lost 6 bases and J lost 0, with 15 bases in between. This CDR3 comprises 15 residues. The CDR3 DNA reads TGTGCCAGCAGCACAAGGGCTGGGAGCTCCTACGAGCAGTACTTC. Its protein is CASSTRAGSSYEQYF.

This clonotype was counted only a few times. This chain joins TRBV2 and TRBJ2-3; the D gene is possibly TRBD1 (6 bases). The CDR3 extends over 16 amino acids. The V end lost 3 bases, the J end lost 0 bases, and 13 bases lay between the germline ends. Germline CDR1 and CDR2: SNHLY and FYNNEI. CDR3 in amino acids: CASSDFTGPSTDTQYF. CDR3 nucleotides: TGTGCCAGCAGTGACTTCACAGGGCCTAGCACAGATACGCAGTATTTT.

In this sample, this clonotype turned up a few times. The rearrangement links TRBV12-3 or TRBV12-4 to TRBJ2-5, with 7 bases fitting TRBD2. The CDR3 has 16 amino acids. V shed 5 bases, J shed 4 bases, and the junction held 13 bases outside the gene matches. DNA for the CDR3: TGTGCCAGCAGTCCCCCCCGCGCGGGAGAGGGAGAGACCCAGTACTTC. It yields the protein CASSPPRAGEGETQYF.

This chain's CDR3 is CSADLPFNYGYTF. The CDR3, as DNA: TGCAGTGCTGACCTACCTTTTAACTATGGCTACACCTTC. This chain joins TRBV20-1 and TRBJ1-2; no reliable D call. The V gene lost 5 bases and the J gene lost 1 base, with 11 bases spanning the gap. The CDR3 runs 13 residues. The germline V gene has CDR1 DFQATT and CDR2 SNEGSKA (reference sequence).

This clonotype has at least ten counts. V usage is TRBV3-1 and J usage is TRBJ1-6; 8 nucleotides agree with TRBD1. The CDR3 covers 16 residues. Germline V gives CDR1 LGHDT, CDR2 YNNKEL (reference sequence). After removal of 4 bases from V and 7 bases from J, the junction contained 9 bases not matched to a gene. The CDR3 spells CASSPFDRGPNSPLHF. Here the CDR3 DNA reads TGTGCCAGCAGCCCATTCGACAGGGGTCCGAATTCACCCCTCCACTTT.

This clonotype was detected a few times. This sequence joins TRBV2 and TRBJ1-4; D perhaps matches TRBD1 (5 bases). The ends were cut back, 5 bases at V and 8 bases at J, with 12 bases in the middle. From germline, CDR1 is SNHLY and CDR2 FYNNEI. The CDR3 contains 13 residues. The CDR3 protein is CASSTRGGEKLFF. In nucleotides, the CDR3 is TGTGCCAGCAGTACGCGGGGCGGAGAAAAACTGTTTTTT.

A few counts support this clonotype. The chain employs TRBV7-9 and TRBJ2-4, with 7 bases matching TRBD1. Germline V gene lookup returns CDR1 SEHNR and CDR2 FQNEAQ (reference sequence). Trimming cost V 2 bases and J 0 bases; bases outside gene matches: 7. CDR3 length equals 17 residues. Written as DNA, the CDR3 is TGTGCCAGCAGCTTAATCCCCTCAGGGGGAGCCAAAAACATTCAGTACTTC. This encodes CASSLIPSGGAKNIQYF. The variable domain in full, completed from reference TRBV7-9 and TRBJ2-4, reads DTGVSQNPRHKITKRGQNVTFRCDPISEHNRLYWYRQTLGQGPEFLTYFQNEAQLEKSRLLSDRFSAERPKGSFSTLEIQRTEQGDSAMYLCASSLIPSGGAKNIQYFGAGTRLSVL.

This clonotype was seen more than once but under ten times. The gene calls are TRBV6-5 and TRBJ1-1; D is perhaps TRBD1 (5 bases). The length of the CDR3 is 13 residues. Trimming shortened V by 5 bases and J by 4 bases, and 11 bases separated the two germline ends. The germline CDR1 and CDR2 sequences are MNHEY and SVGAGI. The DNA of the CDR3 is TGTGCCAGCAGTCCAGGGTTGAGCACTGAAGCTTTCTTT. It codes for CASSPGLSTEAFF.

This clonotype has more than one count but fewer than ten. The rearrangement uses TRBV3-1 and TRBJ1-5; D is undetermined. V lost 5 bases, J lost 5 bases, and 10 bases lay in between. The CDR3 is 13 residues long. Per the germline V gene, CDR1 is LGHDT and CDR2 is YNNKEL (reference sequence). In nucleotides, the CDR3 is TGTGCCAGCAGCAGACTCGGGGATCAGCCCCAGCATTTT. Protein: CASSRLGDQPQHF. Complete variable domain (other parts from reference TRBV3-1 and TRBJ1-5): DTAVSQTPKYLVTQMGNDKSIKCEQNLGHDTMYWYKQDSKKFLKIMFSYNNKELIINETVPNRFSPKSPDKAHLNLHINSLELGDSAVYFCASSRLGDQPQHFGDGTRLSIL.

Only one count was recorded for this clonotype. The J gene is TRBJ1-1, the V gene TRBV3-1; no clear D. The V gene lost 1 base and the J gene lost 0 bases, with 12 bases spanning the gap. The CDR3 consists of 16 residues. The germline V gene encodes CDR1 LGHDT and CDR2 YNNKEL (reference sequence). The CDR3 here is CASSQGISRMNTEAFF. In nucleotides, the CDR3 is TGTGCCAGCAGCCAAGGAATTTCAAGAATGAACACTGAAGCTTTCTTT. Together with reference TRBV3-1 and TRBJ1-1, the CDR3 gives the full variable domain: DTAVSQTPKYLVTQMGNDKSIKCEQNLGHDTMYWYKQDSKKFLKIMFSYNNKELIINETVPNRFSPKSPDKAHLNLHINSLELGDSAVYFCASSQGISRMNTEAFFGQGTRLTVV.

This clonotype was counted ten times or more. The chain couples TRBV25-1 to TRBJ2-1; D perhaps matches TRBD1 (6 bases). The V and J ends lost 6 bases and 8 bases respectively, with 20 bases between them. The CDR3 is 15 residues long. Germline CDR1 and CDR2: MGHDK and SYGVNS. The DNA for the CDR3 is TGTGCCAGCAGGGCCCCGAGGACAGACCGAGATGAGCAGTTCTTC. This sequence encodes CASRAPRTDRDEQFF.

This clonotype was recorded many times. The genes are TRBV11-2 and TRBJ1-2; the match to TRBD1 covers 7 bases. This CDR3 is built from 15 residues. V shed 0 bases, J shed 8 bases, and the junction held 9 bases outside the gene matches. From germline, CDR1 is SGHAT and CDR2 FQNNGV. CDR3 nucleotide sequence: TGTGCCAGCAGCTTAGAACAGGGGCCTGGTCACGGCTACACCTTC. Encoded protein: CASSLEQGPGHGYTF.